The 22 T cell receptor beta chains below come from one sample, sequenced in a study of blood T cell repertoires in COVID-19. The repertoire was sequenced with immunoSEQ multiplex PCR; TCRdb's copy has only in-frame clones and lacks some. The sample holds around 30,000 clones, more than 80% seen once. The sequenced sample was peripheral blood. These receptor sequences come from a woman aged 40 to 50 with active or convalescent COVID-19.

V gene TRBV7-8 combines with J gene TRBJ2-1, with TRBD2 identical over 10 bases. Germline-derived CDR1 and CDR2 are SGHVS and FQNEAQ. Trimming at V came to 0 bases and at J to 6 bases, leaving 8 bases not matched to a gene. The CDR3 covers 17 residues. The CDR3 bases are TGTGCCAGCAGCTTAGCGGCAGTAATAGCGGGGGGCAATGAGCAGTTCTTC. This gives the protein CASSLAAVIAGGNEQFF.

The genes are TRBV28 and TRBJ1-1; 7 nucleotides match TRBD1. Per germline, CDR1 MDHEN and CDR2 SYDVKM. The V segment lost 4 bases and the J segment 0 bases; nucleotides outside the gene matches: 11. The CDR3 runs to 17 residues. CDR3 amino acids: CASSSTRTGSMNTEAFF. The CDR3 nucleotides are TGTGCCAGCAGTTCAACCCGGACAGGTTCCATGAACACTGAAGCTTTCTTT.

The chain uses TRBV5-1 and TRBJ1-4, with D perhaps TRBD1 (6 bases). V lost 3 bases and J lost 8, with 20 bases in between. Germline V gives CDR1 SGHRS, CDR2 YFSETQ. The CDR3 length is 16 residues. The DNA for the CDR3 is TGCGCCAGCAGCTCTCCTCGGGGGGGCCTGGGCGAAAAACTGTTTTTT. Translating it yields CASSSPRGGLGEKLFF.

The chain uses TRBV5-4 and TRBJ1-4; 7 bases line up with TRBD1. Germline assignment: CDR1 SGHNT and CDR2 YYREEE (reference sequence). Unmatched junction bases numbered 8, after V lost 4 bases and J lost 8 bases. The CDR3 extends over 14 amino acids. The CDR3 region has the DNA TGTGCCAGCAGCGGAGACAGGGCGGAAGAAAAACTGTTTTTT. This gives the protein CASSGDRAEEKLFF.

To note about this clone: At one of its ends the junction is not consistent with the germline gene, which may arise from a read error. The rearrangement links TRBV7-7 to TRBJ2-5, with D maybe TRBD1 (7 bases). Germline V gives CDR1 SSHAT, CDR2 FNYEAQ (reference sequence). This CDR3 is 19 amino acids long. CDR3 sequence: CASSLAVPGRGVRGETQYF. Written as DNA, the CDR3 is TGTGCTAGCAGCTTAGCAGTACCGGGCAGGGGGGTTCGCGGAGAGACCCAGTACTTC.

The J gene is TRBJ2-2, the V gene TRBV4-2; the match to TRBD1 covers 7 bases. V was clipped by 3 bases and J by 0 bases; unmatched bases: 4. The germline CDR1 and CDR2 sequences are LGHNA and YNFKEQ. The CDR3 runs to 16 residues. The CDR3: CASSQTGTANTGELFF. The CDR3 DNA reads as TGTGCCAGCAGCCAGACCGGGACAGCGAACACCGGGGAGCTGTTTTTT.

CDR3 in amino acids: CASSPPQSYEQYF. The DNA for the CDR3 is TGTGCCAGCAGCCCCCCACAGTCCTACGAGCAGTACTTC. The J gene is TRBJ2-7, the V gene TRBV7-9; no clear D gene. In germline, CDR1 is SEHNR, CDR2 FQNEAQ (reference sequence). V lost 5 bases, J lost 1 base, and 9 bases lay in between. This CDR3 has 13 amino acids.

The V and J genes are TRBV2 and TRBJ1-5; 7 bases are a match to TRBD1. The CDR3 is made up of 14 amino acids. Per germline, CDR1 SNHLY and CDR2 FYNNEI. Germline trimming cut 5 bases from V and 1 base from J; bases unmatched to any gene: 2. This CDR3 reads CASSIRGSNQPQHF. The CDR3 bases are TGTGCCAGCAGTATCAGGGGGAGCAATCAGCCCCAGCATTTT.

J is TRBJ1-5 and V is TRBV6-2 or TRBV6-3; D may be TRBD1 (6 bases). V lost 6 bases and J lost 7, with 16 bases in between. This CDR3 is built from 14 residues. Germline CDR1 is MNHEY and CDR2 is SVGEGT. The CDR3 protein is CASSYGGSGQPQHF. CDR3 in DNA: TGTGCCAGCAGCTATGGGGGCTCGGGACAGCCCCAGCATTTT.

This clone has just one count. DNA for the CDR3: TGTGCCAGCAGCGTAGGAGATCAGCCCCAGCATTTT. Its translation: CASSVGDQPQHF. The chain recombines TRBV9 with TRBJ1-5, with D hard to call. The CDR3 runs to 12 residues. Germline V gene sequence: CDR1 SGDLS, CDR2 YYNGEE. V dropped 0 bases and J dropped 5 bases, with 3 bases sitting between them.

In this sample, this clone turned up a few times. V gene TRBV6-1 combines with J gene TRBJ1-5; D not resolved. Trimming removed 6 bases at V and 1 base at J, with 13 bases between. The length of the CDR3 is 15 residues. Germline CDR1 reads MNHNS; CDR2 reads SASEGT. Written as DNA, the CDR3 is TGTGCCAGCAGGGACGGACGGGGAAGCAATCAGCCCCAGCATTTT. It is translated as CASRDGRGSNQPQHF.

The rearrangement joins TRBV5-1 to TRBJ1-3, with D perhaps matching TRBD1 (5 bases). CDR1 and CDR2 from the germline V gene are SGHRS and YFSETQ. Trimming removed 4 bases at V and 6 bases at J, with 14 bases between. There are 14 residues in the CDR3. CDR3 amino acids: CASSPIPGVNTIYF. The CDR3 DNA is TGCGCCAGCAGCCCCATTCCGGGGGTAAACACCATATATTTT. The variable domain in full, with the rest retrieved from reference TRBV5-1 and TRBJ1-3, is KAGVTQTPRYLIKTRGQQVTLSCSPISGHRSVSWYQQTPGQGLQFLFEYFSETQRNKGNFPGRFSGRQFSNSRSEMNVSTLELGDSALYLCASSPIPGVNTIYFGEGSWLTVV.

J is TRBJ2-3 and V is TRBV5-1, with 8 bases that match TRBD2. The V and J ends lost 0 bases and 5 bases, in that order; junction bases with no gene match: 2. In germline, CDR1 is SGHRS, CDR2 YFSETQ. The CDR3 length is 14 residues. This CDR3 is CASSLDLAGDTQYF. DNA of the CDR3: TGCGCCAGCAGCTTGGACCTAGCGGGAGATACGCAGTATTTT.

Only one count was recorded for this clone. Here the CDR3 DNA reads TGTGCCAGCGGAACGAACAGGGATCCTTATAACTATGGCTACACCTTC. Translation: CASGTNRDPYNYGYTF. The chain joins TRBV27 to TRBJ1-2, with D perhaps matching TRBD1 (6 bases). The CDR3 consists of 16 residues. Trimming cost V 8 bases and J 1 base, with 20 bases left between them. Germline assignment: CDR1 MNHEY and CDR2 SMNVEV (reference sequence).

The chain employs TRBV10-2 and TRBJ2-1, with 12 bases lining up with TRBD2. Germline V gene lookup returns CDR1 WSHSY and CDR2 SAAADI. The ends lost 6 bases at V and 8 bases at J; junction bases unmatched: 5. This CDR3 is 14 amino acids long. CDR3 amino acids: CASRRTSGTDEQFF. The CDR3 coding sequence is TGCGCCAGCAGGAGGACTAGCGGGACGGATGAGCAGTTCTTC.

CDR3 in DNA: TGTGCCAGCAGCCCCCAGGGGATTTCAACTAATGAAAAACTGTTTTTT. Its protein product is CASSPQGISTNEKLFF. This rearrangement joins TRBV11-2 to TRBJ1-4; D perhaps matches TRBD1 (6 bases). The CDR3 is made up of 16 amino acids. In germline, CDR1 is SGHAT, CDR2 FQNNGV. V shed 5 bases and J shed 0 bases, with 13 bases lying between them.

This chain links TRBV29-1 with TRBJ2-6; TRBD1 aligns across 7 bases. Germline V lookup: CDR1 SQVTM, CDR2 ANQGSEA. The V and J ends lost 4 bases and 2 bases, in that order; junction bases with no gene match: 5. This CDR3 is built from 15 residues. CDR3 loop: CSVVGTVAGANVLTF. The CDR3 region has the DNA TGCAGCGTTGTAGGGACAGTGGCTGGGGCCAACGTCCTGACTTTC.

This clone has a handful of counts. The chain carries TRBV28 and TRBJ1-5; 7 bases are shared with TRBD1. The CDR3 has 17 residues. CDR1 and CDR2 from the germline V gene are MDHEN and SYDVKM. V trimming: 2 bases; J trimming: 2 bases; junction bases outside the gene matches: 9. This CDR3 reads CASSLNPGGRGNQPQHF. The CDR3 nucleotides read TGTGCCAGCAGTTTAAACCCAGGGGGTCGAGGCAATCAGCCCCAGCATTTT.

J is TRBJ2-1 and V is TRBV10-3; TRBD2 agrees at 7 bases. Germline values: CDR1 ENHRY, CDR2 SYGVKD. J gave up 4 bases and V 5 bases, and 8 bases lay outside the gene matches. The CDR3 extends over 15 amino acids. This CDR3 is CAISLGGGSYNEQFF. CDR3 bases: TGTGCCATCAGTTTGGGGGGAGGGTCATACAATGAGCAGTTCTTC.

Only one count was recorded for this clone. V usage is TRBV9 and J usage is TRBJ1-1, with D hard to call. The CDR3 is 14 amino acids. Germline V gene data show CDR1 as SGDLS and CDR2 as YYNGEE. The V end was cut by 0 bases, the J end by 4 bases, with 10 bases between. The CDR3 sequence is CASSVGWRATEAFF. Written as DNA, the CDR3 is TGTGCCAGCAGCGTAGGCTGGAGGGCCACTGAAGCTTTCTTT.

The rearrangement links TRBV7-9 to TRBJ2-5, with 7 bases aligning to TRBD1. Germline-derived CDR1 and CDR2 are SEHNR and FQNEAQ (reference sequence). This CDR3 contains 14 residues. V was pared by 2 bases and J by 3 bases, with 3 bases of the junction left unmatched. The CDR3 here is CASSLSTGEETQYF. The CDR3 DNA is TGTGCCAGCAGCTTAAGCACAGGGGAAGAGACCCAGTACTTC. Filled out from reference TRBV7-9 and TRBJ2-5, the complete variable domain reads DTGVSQNPRHKITKRGQNVTFRCDPISEHNRLYWYRQTLGQGPEFLTYFQNEAQLEKSRLLSDRFSAERPKGSFSTLEIQRTEQGDSAMYLCASSLSTGEETQYFGPGTRLLVL.

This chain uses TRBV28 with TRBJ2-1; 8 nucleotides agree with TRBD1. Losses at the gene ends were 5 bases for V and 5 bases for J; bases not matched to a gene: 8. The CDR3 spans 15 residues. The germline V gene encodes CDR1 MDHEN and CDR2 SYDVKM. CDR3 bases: TGTGCCAGCAGTCGACCTGGACAGGGCGACAATGAGCAGTTCTTC. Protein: CASSRPGQGDNEQFF.